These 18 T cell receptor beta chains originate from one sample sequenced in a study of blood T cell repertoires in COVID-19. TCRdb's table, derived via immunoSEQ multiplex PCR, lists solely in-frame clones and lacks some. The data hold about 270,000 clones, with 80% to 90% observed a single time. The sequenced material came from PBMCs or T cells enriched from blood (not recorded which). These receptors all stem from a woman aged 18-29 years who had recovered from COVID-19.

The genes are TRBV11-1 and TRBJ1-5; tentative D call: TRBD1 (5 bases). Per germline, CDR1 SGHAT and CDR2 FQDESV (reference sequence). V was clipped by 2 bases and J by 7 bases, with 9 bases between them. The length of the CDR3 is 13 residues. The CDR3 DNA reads TGTGCCAGCAGCTTACGCCAGGGCCAGCCCCAGCATTTT. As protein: CASSLRQGQPQHF.

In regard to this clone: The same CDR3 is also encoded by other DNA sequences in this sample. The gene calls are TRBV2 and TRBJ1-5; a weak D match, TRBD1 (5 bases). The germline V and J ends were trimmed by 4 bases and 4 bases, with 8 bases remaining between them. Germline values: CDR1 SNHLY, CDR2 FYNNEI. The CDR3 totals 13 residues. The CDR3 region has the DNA TGTGCCAGCAGTGGACAGAATAATCAGCCCCAGCATTTT. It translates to CASSGQNNQPQHF.

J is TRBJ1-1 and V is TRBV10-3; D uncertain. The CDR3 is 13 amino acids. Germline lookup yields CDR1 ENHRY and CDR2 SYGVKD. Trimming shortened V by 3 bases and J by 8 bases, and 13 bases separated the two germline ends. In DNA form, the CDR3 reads TGTGCCATCAGTGAAGAGGGTGATGCGGAAGCTTTCTTT. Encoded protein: CAISEEGDAEAFF.

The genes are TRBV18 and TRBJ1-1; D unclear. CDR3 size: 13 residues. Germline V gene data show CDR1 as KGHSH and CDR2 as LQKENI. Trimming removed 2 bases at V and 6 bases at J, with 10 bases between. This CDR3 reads CASSPGGTAEAFF. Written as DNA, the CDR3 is TGTGCCAGCTCACCAGGAGGAACGGCTGAAGCTTTCTTT.

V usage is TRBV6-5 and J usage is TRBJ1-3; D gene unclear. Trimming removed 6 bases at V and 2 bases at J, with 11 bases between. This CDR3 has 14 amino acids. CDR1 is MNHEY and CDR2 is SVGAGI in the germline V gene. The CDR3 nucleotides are TGTGCCAGCAGCGCGGCGGTGACTGGAAACACCATATATTTT. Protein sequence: CASSAAVTGNTIYF.

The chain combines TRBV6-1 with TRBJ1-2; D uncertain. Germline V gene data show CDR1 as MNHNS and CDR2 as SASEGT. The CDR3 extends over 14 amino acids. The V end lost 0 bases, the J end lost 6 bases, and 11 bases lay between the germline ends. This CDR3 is CASSEARVGHGYTF. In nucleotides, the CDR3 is TGTGCCAGCAGTGAAGCGAGGGTTGGCCATGGCTACACCTTC.

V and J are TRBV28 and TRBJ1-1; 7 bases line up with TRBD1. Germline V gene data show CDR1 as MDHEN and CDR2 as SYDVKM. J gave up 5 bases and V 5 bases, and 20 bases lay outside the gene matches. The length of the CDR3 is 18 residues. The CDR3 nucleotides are TGTGCCAGCAGTCCCCTGGGATCCGACAGGGTGGGAAGGACTGAAGCTTTCTTT. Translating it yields CASSPLGSDRVGRTEAFF.

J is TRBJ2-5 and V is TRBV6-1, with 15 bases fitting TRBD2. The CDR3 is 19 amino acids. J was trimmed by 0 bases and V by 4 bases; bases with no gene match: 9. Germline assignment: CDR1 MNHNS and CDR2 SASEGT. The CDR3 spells CASSGIGTSGGPYQETQYF. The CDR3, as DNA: TGTGCCAGCAGTGGGATCGGGACTAGCGGGGGGCCGTACCAAGAGACCCAGTACTTC.

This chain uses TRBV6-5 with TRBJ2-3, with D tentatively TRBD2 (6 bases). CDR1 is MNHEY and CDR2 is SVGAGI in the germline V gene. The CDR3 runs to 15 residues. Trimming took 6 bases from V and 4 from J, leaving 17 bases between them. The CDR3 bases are TGTGCCAGCAGCGCCGTCATAGGAGGGGCAGATACGCAGTATTTT. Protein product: CASSAVIGGADTQYF.

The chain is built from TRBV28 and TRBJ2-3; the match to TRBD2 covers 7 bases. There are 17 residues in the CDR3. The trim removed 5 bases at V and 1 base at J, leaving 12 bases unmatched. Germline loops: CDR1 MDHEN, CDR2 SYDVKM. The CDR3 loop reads CASSSYMASGRTDTQYF. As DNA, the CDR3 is TGTGCCAGCAGTAGTTATATGGCTAGCGGCCGCACAGATACGCAGTATTTT.

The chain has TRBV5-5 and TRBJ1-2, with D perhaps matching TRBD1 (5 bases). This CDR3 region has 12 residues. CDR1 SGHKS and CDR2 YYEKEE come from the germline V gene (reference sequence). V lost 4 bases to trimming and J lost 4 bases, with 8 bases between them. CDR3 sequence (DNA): TGTGCCAGCAGCCCGGACACCTATGGCTACACCTTC. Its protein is CASSPDTYGYTF.

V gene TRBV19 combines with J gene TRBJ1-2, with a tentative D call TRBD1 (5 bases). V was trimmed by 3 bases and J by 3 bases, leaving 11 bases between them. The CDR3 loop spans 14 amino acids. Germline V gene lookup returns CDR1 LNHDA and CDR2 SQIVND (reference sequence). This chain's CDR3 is CASSIAGVYYGYTF. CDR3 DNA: TGTGCCAGTAGTATCGCGGGGGTATACTATGGCTACACCTTC.

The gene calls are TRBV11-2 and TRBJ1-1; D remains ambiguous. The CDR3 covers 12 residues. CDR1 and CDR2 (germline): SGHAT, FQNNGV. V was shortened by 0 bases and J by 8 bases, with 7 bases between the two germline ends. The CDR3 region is CASSLDRGEAFF. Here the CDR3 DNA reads TGTGCCAGCAGCTTAGATCGAGGAGAAGCTTTCTTT.

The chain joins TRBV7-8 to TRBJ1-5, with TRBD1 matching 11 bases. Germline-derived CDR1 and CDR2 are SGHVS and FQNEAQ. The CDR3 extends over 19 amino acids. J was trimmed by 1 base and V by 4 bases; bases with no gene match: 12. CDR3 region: CASSSQLGTGGLSNQPQHF. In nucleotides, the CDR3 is TGTGCCAGCAGCTCCCAACTTGGGACAGGGGGTCTCAGCAATCAGCCCCAGCATTTT. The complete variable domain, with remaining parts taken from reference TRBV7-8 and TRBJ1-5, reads GAGVSQSPRYKVAKRGQDVALRCDPISGHVSLFWYQQALGQGPEFLTYFQNEAQLDKSGLPSDRFFAERPEGSVSTLKIQRTQQEDSAVYLCASSSQLGTGGLSNQPQHFGDGTRLSIL.

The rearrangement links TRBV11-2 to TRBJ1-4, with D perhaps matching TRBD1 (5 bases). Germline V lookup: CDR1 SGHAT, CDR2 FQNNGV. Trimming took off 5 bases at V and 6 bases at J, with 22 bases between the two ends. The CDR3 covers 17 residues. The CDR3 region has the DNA TGTGCCAGCAGCCCCTCCCGCGGTGGGGGAGGTGATGAAAAACTGTTTTTT. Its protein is CASSPSRGGGGDEKLFF. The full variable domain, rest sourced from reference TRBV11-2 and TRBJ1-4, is EAGVAQSPRYKIIEKRQSVAFWCNPISGHATLYWYQQILGQGPKLLIQFQNNGVVDDSQLPKDRFSAERLKGVDSTLKIQPAKLEDSAVYLCASSPSRGGGGDEKLFFGSGTQLSVL.

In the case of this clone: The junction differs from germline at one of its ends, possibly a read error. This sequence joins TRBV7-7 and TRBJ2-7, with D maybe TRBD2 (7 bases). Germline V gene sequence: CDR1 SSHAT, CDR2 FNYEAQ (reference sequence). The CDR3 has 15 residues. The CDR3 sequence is CASSLGSGGRYEQYF. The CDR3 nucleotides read TGTGCTAGCAGCTTAGGGTCGGGGGGCCGGTACGAGCAGTACTTC.

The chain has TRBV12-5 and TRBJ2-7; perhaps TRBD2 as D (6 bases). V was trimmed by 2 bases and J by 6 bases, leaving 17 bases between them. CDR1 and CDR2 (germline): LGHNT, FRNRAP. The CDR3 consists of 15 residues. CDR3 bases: TGTGCTAGTGGTTTGAAACTCCTGCAGGAGGGCGAGCAGTACTTC. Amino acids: CASGLKLLQEGEQYF.

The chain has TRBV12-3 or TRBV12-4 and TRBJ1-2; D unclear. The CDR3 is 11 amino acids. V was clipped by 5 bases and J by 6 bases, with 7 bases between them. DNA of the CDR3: TGTGCCAGCAGTCCGGTCGATGGCTACACCTTC. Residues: CASSPVDGYTF.